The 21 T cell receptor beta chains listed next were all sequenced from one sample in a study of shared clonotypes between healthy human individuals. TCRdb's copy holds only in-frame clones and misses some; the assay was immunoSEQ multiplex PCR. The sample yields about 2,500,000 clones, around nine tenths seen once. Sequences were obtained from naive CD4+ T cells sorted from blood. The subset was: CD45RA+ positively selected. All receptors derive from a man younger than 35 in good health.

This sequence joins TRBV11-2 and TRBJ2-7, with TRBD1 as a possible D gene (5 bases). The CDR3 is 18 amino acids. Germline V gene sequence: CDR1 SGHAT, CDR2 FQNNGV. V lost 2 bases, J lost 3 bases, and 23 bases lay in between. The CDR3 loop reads CASSLRTSRILRGYEQYF. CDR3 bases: TGTGCCAGCAGCTTAAGGACAAGTAGGATACTTAGGGGCTACGAGCAGTACTTC.

As DNA, the CDR3 is TGTGCCAGCAGCTTGCCAAACACCGGGGAGCTGTTTTTT. Translation gives CASSLPNTGELFF. V usage is TRBV5-4 and J usage is TRBJ2-2; D is ambiguous. Trimming took 1 base from V and 2 from J, leaving 3 bases between them. Germline V gene sequence: CDR1 SGHNT, CDR2 YYREEE (reference sequence). The length of the CDR3 is 13 residues.

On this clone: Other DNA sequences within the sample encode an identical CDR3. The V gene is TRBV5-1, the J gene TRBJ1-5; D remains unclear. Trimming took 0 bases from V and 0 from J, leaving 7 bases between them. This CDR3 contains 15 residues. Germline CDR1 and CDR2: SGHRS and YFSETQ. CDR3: CASSLAGNSNQPQHF. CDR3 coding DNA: TGCGCCAGCAGCTTGGCGGGTAATAGCAATCAGCCCCAGCATTTT.

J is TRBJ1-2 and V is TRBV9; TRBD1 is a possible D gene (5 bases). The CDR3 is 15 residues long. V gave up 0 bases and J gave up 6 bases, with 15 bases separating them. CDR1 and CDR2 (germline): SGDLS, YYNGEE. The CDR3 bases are TGTGCCAGCAGCGTAGTGGGGGGAGGGAAGGATGGCTACACCTTC. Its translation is CASSVVGGGKDGYTF.

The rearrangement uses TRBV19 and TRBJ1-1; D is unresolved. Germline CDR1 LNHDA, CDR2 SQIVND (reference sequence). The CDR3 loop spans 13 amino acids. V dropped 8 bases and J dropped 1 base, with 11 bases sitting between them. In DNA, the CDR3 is TGTGCCAGTGCCCGTAAGCAGAACACTGAAGCTTTCTTT. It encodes CASARKQNTEAFF.

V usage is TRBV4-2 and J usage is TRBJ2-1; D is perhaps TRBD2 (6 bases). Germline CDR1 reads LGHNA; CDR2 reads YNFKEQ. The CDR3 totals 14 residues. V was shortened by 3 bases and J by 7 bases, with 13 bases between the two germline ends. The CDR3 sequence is CASSHSGTENEQFF. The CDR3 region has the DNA TGTGCCAGCAGCCACTCCGGGACTGAAAATGAGCAGTTCTTC.

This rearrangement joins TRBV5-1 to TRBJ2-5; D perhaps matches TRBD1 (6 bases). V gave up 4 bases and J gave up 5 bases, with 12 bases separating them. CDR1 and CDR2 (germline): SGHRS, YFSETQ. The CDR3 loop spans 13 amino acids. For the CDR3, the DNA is TGCGCCAGCAGCCCGCAGGGGATCGAGACCCAGTACTTC. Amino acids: CASSPQGIETQYF.

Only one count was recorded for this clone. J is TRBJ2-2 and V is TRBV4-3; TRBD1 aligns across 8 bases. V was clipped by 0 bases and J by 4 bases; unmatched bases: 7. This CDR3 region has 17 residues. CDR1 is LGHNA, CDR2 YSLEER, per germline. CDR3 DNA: TGCGCCAGCAGCCAAGATTGGCAGGGGGCAGGCACCGGGGAGCTGTTTTTT. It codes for CASSQDWQGAGTGELFF.

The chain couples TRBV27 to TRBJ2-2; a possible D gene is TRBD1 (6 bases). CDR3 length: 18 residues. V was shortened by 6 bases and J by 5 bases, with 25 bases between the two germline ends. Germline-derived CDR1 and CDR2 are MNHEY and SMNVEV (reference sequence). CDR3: CASRPDTTGTRRTGELFF. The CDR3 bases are TGTGCCAGCAGACCTGACACAACCGGGACAAGGAGGACCGGGGAGCTGTTTTTT.

CDR3 DNA sequence: TGTGCCAGCAGCTCCAGACCCTCACTGCCAGATACGCAGTATTTT. Amino acids: CASSSRPSLPDTQYF. The chain has TRBV7-8 and TRBJ2-3; D call uncertain. Germline loops: CDR1 SGHVS, CDR2 FQNEAQ. V shed 4 bases and J shed 4 bases, with 15 bases lying between them. CDR3 length: 15 residues.

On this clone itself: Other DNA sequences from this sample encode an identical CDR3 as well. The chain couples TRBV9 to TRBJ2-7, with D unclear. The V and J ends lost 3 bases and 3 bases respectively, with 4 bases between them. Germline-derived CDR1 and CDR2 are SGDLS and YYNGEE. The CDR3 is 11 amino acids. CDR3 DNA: TGTGCCAGCAGCGCTAACTACGAGCAGTACTTC. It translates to CASSANYEQYF.

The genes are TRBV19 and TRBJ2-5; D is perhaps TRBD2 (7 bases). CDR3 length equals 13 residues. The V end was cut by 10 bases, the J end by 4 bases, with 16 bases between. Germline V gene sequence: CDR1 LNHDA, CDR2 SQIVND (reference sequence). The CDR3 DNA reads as TGTGCCACCAAGGGGGGGAAATCAGAGACCCAGTACTTC. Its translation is CATKGGKSETQYF.

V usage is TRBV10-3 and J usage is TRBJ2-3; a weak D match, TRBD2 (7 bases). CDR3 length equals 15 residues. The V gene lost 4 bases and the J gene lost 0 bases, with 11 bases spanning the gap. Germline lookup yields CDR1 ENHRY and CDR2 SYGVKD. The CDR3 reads CAISGRGPSTDTQYF. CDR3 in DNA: TGTGCCATCAGTGGGCGGGGGCCGAGCACAGATACGCAGTATTTT.

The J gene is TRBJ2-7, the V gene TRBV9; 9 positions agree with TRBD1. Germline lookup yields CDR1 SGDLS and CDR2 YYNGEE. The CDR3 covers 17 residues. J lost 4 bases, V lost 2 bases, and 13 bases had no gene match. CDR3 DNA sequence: TGTGCCAGCAGCGTTTCGGCCGGGACAGGGTATCAGTACGAGCAGTACTTC. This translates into CASSVSAGTGYQYEQYF.

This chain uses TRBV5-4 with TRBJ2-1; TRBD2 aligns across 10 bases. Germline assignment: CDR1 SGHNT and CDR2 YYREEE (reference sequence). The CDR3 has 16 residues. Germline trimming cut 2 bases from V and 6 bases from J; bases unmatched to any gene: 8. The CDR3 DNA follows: TGTGCCAGCAGCTTTACCGGACTAGCGGCACTCAATGAGCAGTTCTTC. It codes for CASSFTGLAALNEQFF.

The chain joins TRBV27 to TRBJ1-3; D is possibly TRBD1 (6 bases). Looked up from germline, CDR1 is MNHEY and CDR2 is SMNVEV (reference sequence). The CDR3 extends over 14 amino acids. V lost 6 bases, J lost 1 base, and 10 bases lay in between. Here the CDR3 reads CASRLQGSGNTIYF. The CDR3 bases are TGTGCCAGCAGGCTACAGGGATCTGGAAACACCATATATTTT.

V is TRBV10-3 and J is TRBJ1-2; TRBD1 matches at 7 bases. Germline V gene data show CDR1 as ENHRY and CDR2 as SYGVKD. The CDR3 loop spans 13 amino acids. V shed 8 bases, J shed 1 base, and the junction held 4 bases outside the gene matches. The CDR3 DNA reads TGTGCCATCCGGGACAGCATTAACTATGGCTACACCTTC. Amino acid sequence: CAIRDSINYGYTF.

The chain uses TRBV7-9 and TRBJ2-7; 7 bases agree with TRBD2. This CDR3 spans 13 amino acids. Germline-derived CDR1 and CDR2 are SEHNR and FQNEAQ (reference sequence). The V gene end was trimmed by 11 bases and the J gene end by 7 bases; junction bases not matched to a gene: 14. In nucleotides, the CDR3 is TGTGCCGGGTCGGGCGGGAGTTCGGGAGAGCAGTACTTC. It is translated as CAGSGGSSGEQYF.

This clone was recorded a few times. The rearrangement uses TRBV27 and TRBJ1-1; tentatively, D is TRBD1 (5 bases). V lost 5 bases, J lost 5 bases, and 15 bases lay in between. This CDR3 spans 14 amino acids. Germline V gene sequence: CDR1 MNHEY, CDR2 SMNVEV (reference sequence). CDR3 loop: CASSPRWGGTEAFF. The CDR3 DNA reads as TGTGCCAGCAGTCCCAGGTGGGGCGGGACTGAAGCTTTCTTT.

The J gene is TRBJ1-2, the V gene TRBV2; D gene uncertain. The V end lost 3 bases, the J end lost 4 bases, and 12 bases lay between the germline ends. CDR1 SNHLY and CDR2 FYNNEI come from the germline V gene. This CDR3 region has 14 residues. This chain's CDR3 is CASSEDGIPYGYTF. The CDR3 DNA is TGTGCCAGCAGTGAGGATGGCATACCCTATGGCTACACCTTC. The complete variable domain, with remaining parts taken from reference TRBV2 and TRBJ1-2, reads EPEVTQTPSHQVTQMGQEVILRCVPISNHLYFYWYRQILGQKVEFLVSFYNNEISEKSEIFDDQFSVERPDGSNFTLKIRSTKLEDSAMYFCASSEDGIPYGYTFGSGTRLTVV.

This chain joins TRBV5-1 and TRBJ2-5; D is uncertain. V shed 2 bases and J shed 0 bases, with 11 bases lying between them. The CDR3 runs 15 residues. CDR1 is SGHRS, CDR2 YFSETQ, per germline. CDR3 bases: TGCGCCAGCAGCTTAGGTAGTTGGGACCAAGAGACCCAGTACTTC. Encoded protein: CASSLGSWDQETQYF. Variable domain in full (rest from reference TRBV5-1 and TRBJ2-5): KAGVTQTPRYLIKTRGQQVTLSCSPISGHRSVSWYQQTPGQGLQFLFEYFSETQRNKGNFPGRFSGRQFSNSRSEMNVSTLELGDSALYLCASSLGSWDQETQYFGPGTRLLVL.